This T cell receptor (beta chain) was identified in a study of regulatory T cells in long-lasting Graves disease. For TCR beta, libraries came from iRepertoire HTBI primers and Arm-PCR of CDR3 regions. TCRdb re-called the multiplex PCR reads with MiXCR, one entry per CDR3 protein. The table shows hundreds of thousands of distinct CDR3 sequences, with under 20% occurring only once. This CDR3 has 15 residues. Trimming at V came to 6 bases and at J to 5 bases, leaving 8 bases not matched to a gene. CDR1 is KGHDR, CDR2 SFDVKD, per germline. Time point here: newly diagnosed GD, antithyroid drugs for less than 3 months. PBMCs provided the RNA from which the TCR library was made. At least ten counts were recorded for this clonotype. The data were also submitted as part of a second study, on T cells in Graves' hyperthyroidism and ophthalmopathy.

The source material was peripheral blood mononuclear cells (PBMCs), sampled at new diagnosis, from a patient treated with antithyroid drugs. This receptor was taken from a woman in her thirties with Graves disease. This sequence joins TRBV24-1 and TRBJ2-1; TRBD2 aligns across 8 bases. The CDR3 loop is CATSTGREEHNEQFF. The CDR3 bases are TGTGCCACCAGTACGGGGCGGGAGGAGCACAATGAGCAGTTCTTC.